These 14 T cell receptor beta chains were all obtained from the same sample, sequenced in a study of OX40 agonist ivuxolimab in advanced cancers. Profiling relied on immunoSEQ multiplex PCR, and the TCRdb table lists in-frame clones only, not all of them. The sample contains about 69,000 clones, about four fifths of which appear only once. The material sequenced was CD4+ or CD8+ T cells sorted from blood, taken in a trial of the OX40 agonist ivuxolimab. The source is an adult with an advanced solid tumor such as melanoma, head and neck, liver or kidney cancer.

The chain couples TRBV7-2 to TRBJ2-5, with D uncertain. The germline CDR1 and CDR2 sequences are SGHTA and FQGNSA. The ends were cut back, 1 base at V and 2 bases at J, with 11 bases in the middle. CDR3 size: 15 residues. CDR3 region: CASSLGVSKQETQYF. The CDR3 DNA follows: TGTGCCAGCAGCTTAGGGGTCAGTAAGCAAGAGACCCAGTACTTC.

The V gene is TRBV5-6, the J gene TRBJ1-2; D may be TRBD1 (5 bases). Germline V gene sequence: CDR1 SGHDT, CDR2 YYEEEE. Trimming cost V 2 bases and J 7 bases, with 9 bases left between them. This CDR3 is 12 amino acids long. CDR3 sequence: CASSFGGAGYTF. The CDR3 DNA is TGTGCCAGCAGCTTTGGAGGGGCTGGCTACACCTTC. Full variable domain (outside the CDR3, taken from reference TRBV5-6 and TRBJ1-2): DAGVTQSPTHLIKTRGQQVTLRCSPKSGHDTVSWYQQALGQGPQFIFQYYEEEERQRGNFPDRFSGHQFPNYSSELNVNALLLGDSALYLCASSFGGAGYTFGSGTRLTVV.

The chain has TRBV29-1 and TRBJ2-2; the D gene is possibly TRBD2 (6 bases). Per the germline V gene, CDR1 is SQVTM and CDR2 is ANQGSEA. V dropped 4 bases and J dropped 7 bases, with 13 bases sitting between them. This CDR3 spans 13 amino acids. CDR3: CSVGDWTGGELFF. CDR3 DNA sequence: TGCAGCGTTGGGGACTGGACGGGCGGGGAGCTGTTTTTT.

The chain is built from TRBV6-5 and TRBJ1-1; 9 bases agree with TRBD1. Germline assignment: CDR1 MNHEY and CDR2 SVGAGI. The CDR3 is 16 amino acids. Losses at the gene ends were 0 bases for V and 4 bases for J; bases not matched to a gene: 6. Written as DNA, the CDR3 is TGTGCCAGCAGTTACTCGACAGGGGGAAGGGGCACTGAAGCTTTCTTT. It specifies CASSYSTGGRGTEAFF.

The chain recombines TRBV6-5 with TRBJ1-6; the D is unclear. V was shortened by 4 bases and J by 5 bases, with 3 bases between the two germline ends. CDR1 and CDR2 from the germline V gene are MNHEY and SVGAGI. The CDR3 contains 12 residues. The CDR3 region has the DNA TGTGCCAGCAGTTCGAATAATTCACCCCTCCACTTT. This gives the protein CASSSNNSPLHF.

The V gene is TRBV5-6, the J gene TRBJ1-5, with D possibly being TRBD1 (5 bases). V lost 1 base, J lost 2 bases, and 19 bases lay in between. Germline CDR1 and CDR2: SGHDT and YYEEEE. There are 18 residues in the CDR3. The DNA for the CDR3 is TGTGCCAGCAGCTTGTCGTTGGTCCAGGGCAGGGGCAATCAGCCCCAGCATTTT. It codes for CASSLSLVQGRGNQPQHF.

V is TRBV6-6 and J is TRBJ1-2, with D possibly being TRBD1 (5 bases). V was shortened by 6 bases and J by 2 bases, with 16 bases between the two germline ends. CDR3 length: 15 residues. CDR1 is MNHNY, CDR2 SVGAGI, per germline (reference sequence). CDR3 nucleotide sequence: TGTGCCAGCAGGGACACTGGTTTGAGGAACTATGGCTACACCTTC. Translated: CASRDTGLRNYGYTF.

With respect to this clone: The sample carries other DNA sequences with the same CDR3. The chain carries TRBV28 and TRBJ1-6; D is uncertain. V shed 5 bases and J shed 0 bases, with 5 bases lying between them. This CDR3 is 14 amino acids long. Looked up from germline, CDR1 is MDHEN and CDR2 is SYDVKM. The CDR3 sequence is CASSGSSYNSPLHF. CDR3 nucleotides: TGTGCCAGCAGTGGGAGCTCCTATAATTCACCCCTCCACTTT.

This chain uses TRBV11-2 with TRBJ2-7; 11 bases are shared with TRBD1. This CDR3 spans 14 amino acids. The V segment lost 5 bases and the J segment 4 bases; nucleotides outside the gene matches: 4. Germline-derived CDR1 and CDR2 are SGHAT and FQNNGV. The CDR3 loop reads CASSPDRGHYEQYF. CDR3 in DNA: TGTGCCAGCAGCCCGGACAGGGGGCATTACGAGCAGTACTTC.

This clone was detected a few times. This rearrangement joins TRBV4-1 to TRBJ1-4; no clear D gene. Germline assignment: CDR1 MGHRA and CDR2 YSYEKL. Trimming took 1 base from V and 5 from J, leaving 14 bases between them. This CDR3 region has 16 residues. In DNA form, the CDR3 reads TGCGCCAGCAGCCAAGGGTTGGGCCAACTGAATGAAAAACTGTTTTTT. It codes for CASSQGLGQLNEKLFF.

CDR3 amino acids: CASSLTGTGGVGSNQPQHF. CDR3 sequence (DNA): TGTGCCAGCAGTTTGACGGGGACAGGGGGCGTCGGAAGCAATCAGCCCCAGCATTTT. V gene TRBV27 combines with J gene TRBJ1-5, with 12 bases lining up with TRBD1. Germline trimming cut 3 bases from V and 1 base from J; bases unmatched to any gene: 10. The CDR3 covers 19 residues. The V gene's germline CDR1 is MNHEY and CDR2 SMNVEV (reference sequence).

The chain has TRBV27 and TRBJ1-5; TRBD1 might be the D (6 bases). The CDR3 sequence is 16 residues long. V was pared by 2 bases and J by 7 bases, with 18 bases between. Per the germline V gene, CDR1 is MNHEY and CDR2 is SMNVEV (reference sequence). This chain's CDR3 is CASSLESQGKRQPQHF. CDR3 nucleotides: TGTGCCAGCAGTTTAGAAAGTCAGGGGAAACGGCAGCCCCAGCATTTT.

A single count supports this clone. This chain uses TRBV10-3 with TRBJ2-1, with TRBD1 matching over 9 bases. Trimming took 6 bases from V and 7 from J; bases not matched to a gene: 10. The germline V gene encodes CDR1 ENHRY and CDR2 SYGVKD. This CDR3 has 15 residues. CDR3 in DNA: TGTGCCATCAGCTCCGGGACAGGGATGTTAAATGAGCAGTTCTTC. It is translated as CAISSGTGMLNEQFF.

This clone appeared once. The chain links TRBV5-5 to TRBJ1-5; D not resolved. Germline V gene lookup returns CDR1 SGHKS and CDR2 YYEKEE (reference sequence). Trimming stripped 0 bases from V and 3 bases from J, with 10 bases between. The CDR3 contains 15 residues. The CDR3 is CASSLAFGYNQPQHF. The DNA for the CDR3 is TGTGCCAGCAGCTTGGCCTTCGGTTACAATCAGCCCCAGCATTTT. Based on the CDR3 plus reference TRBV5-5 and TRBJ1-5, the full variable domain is DAGVTQSPTHLIKTRGQQVTLRCSPISGHKSVSWYQQVLGQGPQFIFQYYEKEERGRGNFPDRFSARQFPNYSSELNVNALLLGDSALYLCASSLAFGYNQPQHFGDGTRLSIL.